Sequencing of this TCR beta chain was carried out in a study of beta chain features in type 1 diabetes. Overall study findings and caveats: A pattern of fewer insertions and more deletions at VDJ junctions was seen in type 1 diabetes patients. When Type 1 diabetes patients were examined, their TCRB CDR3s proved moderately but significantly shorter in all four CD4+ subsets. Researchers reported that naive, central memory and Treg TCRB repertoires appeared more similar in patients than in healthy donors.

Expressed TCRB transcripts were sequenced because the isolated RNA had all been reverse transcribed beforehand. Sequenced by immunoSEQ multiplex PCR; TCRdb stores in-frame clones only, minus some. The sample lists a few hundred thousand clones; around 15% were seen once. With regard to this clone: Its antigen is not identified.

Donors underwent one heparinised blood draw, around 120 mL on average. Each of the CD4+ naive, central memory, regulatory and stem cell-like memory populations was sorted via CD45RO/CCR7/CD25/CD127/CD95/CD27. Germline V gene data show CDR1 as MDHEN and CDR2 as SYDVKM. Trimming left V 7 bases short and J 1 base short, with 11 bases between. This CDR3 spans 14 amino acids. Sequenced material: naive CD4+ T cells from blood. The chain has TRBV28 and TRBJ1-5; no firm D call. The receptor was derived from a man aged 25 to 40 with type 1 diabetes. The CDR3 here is CASNGEWSNQPQHF. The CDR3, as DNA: TGTGCCAGCAATGGGGAATGGAGCAATCAGCCCCAGCATTTT.